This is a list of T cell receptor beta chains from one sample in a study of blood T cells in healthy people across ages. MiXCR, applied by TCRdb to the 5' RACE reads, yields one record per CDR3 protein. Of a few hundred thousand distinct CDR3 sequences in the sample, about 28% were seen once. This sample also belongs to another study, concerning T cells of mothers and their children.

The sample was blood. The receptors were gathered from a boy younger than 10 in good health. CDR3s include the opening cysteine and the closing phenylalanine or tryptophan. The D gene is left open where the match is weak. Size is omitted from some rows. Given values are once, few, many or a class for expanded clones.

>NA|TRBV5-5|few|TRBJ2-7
CASSSMKTGLEQYF
TGTGCCAGCAGCTCAATGAAAACAGGGCTCGAGCAGTACTTC
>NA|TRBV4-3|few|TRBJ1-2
CASSQAEMGSYTF
TGCGCCAGCAGCCAAGCTGAGATGGGGAGCTACACCTTC
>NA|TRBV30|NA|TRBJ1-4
CAWSGQTKANEKLFF
TGTGCCTGGAGTGGACAGACGAAAGCTAATGAAAAACTGTTTTTT
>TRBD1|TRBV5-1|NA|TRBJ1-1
CASSFTGATEAFF
TGCGCCAGCAGCTTTACAGGGGCCACTGAAGCTTTCTTT
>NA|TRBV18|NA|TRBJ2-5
CASSPSPGAGETQYF
TGTGCCAGCTCACCAAGCCCGGGAGCCGGAGAGACCCAGTACTTC
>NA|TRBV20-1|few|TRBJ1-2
CSASPSDYGYTF
TGCAGTGCTAGTCCTTCAGACTATGGCTACACCTTC
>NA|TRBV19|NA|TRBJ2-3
CASKGVQGGTQYF
TGTGCCTCAAAGGGGGTGCAGGGCGGTACGCAGTATTTT
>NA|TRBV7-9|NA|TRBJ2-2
CASIPPQGSTGELFF
TGTGCCAGCATCCCACCCCAGGGGTCTACCGGGGAGCTGTTTTTT
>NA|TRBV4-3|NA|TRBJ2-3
CASSQDVIDTQYF
TGCGCCAGCAGCCAAGATGTCATAGATACGCAGTATTTT
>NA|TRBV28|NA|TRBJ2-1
CASRTGELYNEQFF
TGTGCCAGCAGGACAGGTGAACTATACAATGAGCAGTTCTTC
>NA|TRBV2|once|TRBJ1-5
CASSEALRGVSSDRRNQPQHF
TGTGCCAGCAGTGAAGCGCTTCGGGGGGTTTCCTCGGACAGAAGAAATCAGCCCCAGCATTTT
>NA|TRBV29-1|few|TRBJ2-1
CSVAGTWDSGEQFF
TGCAGCGTTGCAGGAACCTGGGACTCCGGTGAGCAGTTCTTC
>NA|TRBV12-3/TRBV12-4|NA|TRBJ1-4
CASSPSQAEFNEKLFF
TGTGCCAGCAGTCCATCACAGGCCGAGTTTAATGAAAAACTGTTTTTT
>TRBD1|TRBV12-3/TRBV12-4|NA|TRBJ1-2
CASSSGGSRGRYTF
TGTGCCAGCAGCTCAGGGGGCTCAAGGGGACGCTACACCTTC
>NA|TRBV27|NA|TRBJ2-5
CASSTIGEQETQYF
TGTGCCAGCAGTACCATCGGAGAACAAGAGACCCAGTACTTC
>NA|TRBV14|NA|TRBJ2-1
CASSLWRDHNEQFF
TGTGCCAGCAGCCTATGGAGGGATCACAATGAGCAGTTCTTC
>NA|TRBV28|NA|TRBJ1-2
CASSLLRSTNYGYTF
TGTGCCAGCAGTTTATTAAGGAGCACTAACTATGGCTACACCTTC
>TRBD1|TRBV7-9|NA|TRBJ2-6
CASSSLGQGALGANVLTF
TGTGCCAGCAGCTCCTTGGGACAGGGGGCGCTAGGGGCCAACGTCCTGACTTTC
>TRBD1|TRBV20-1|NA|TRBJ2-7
CSASGTGPHEQYF
TGCAGTGCTAGCGGGACAGGCCCTCACGAGCAGTACTTC
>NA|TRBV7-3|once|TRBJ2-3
CASSSAGGPADTQYF
TGTGCCAGCAGCTCCGCCGGGGGCCCCGCGGATACGCAGTATTTT
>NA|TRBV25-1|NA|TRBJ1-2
CASSGPTQEGFCTF
TGTGCCAGCAGTGGCCCGACGCAGGAGGGGTTCTGCACCTTC
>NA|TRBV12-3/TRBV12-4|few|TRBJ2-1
CASSSGLPKWEFF
TGTGCCAGCAGTTCCGGACTTCCCAAATGGGAGTTCTTC
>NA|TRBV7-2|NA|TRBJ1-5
CASSEQYSNQPQHF
TGTGCCAGCAGCGAACAGTATAGCAATCAGCCCCAGCATTTT
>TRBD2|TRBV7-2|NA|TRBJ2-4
CASSKIGTSILSIQYF
TGTGCCAGCAGCAAGATCGGGACTAGCATCCTGAGCATTCAGTACTTC
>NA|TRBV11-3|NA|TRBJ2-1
CASSYRGLSSYNEQFF
TGTGCCAGCAGCTACCGCGGTTTATCTTCCTACAATGAGCAGTTCTTC
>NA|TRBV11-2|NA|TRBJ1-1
CASSLGGGRWAEAFF
TGTGCCAGCAGCTTAGGCGGGGGGCGCTGGGCTGAAGCTTTCTTT
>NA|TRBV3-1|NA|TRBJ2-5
CASSQQKAETLRETQYF
TGTGCCAGCAGCCAACAGAAGGCGGAGACACTAAGAGAGACCCAGTACTTC
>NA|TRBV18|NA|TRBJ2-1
CASSDSNSNEQFF
TGTGCCAGCTCAGATTCGAATTCCAATGAGCAGTTCTTC
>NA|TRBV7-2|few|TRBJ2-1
CASSSEGTVYNEQFF
TGTGCCAGCAGCTCGGAAGGGACTGTCTACAATGAGCAGTTCTTC
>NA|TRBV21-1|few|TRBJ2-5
CASSKVAGGPETQYF
TGTGCCAGCAGCAAAGTGGCGGGAGGGCCGGAGACCCAGTACTTC
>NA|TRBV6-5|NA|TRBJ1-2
CASSYSNSRVSYGYTF
TGTGCCAGCAGTTACTCGAACTCCAGGGTTAGCTATGGCTACACCTTC
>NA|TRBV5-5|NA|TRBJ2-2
CASSLPHSTSTGELFF
TGTGCCAGCAGCTTGCCACATAGTACGAGCACCGGGGAGCTGTTTTTT
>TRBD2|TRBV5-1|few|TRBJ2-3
CASSLGTSGRTDTQYF
TGCGCCAGCAGCTTGGGGACTAGCGGACGTACAGATACGCAGTATTTT
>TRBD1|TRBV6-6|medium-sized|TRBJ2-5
CASSSFFRGHGETQYF
TGTGCCAGCAGTTCGTTTTTCAGGGGGCATGGGGAGACCCAGTACTTC
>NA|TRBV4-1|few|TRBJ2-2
CASSQDGAGYGTGELFF
TGCGCCAGCAGCCAAGATGGGGCGGGGTACGGCACCGGGGAGCTGTTTTTT
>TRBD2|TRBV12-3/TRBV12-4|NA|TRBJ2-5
CASSESGRAGETQYF
TGTGCCAGCAGCGAAAGCGGGAGGGCCGGAGAGACCCAGTACTTC
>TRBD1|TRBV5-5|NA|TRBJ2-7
CASSLTPGQGAYEQYF
TGTGCCAGCAGCTTGACTCCGGGACAGGGGGCCTACGAGCAGTACTTC
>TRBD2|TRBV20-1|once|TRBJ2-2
CSARDRREANTGELFF
TGCAGTGCTAGAGATCGGCGGGAGGCGAACACCGGGGAGCTGTTTTTT
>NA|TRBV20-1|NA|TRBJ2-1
CSARSPFGITLPGEQFF
TGCAGTGCTAGATCACCCTTCGGTATAACCCTTCCCGGGGAGCAGTTCTTC
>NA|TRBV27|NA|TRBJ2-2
CASSFYEGTGELFF
TGTGCCAGCAGTTTTTACGAGGGCACCGGGGAGCTGTTTTTT